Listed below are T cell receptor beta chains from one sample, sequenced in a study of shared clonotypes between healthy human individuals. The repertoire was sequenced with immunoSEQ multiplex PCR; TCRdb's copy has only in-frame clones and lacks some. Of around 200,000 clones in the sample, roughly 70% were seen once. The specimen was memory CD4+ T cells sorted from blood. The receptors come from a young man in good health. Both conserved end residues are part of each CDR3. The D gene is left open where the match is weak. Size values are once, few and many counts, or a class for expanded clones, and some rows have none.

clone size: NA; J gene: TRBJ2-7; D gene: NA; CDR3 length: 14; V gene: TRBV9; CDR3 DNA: TGTGCCAGCAGTCAGGGCGGGGCCCCTTACGAGCAGTACTTC; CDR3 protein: CASSQGGAPYEQYF
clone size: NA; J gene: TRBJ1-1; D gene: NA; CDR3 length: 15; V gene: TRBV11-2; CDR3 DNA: TGTGCCAGCAGCCCCGGGGGAGGACCGAGGGTTGAAGCTTTCTTT; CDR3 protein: CASSPGGGPRVEAFF
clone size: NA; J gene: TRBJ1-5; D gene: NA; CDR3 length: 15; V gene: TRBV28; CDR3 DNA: TGTGCCAGCAGCGAAGGGGATTATAGCAATCAGCCCCAGCATTTT; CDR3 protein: CASSEGDYSNQPQHF
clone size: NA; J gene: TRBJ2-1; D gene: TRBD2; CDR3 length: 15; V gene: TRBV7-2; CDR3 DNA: TGTGCCAGCAGCCCAGGGACTAGCCGGGGTAATGAGCAGTTCTTC; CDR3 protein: CASSPGTSRGNEQFF
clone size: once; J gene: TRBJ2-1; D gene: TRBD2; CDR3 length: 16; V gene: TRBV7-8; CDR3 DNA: TGTGCCAGCAGTTCCCCAAGCGGGAGATCCTACAATGAGCAGTTCTTC; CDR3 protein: CASSSPSGRSYNEQFF
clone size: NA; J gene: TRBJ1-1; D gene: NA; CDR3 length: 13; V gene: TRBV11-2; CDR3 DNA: TGTGCCAGCAGCTTCTCAGTGAACACTGAAGCTTTCTTT; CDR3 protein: CASSFSVNTEAFF
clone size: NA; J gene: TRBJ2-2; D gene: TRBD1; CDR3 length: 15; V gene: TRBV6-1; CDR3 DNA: TGTGCCAGCAGATACCGGGACAGATCCACCGGGGAGCTGTTTTTT; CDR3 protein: CASRYRDRSTGELFF
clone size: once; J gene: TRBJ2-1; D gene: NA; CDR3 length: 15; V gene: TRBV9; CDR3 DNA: TGTGCCAGCAGCGTAGATGGCGGGATCTACAATGAGCAGTTCTTC; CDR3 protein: CASSVDGGIYNEQFF
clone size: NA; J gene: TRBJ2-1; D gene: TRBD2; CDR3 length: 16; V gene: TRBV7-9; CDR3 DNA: TGTGCCAGCAGCTCAGATGGGACTAACCCTTACAATGAGCAGTTCTTC; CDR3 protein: CASSSDGTNPYNEQFF
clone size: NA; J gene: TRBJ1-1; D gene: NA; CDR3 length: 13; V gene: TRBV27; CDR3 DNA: TGTGCCAGCAGTTCGCAGGGTAGGACTGAAGCTTTCTTT; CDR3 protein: CASSSQGRTEAFF
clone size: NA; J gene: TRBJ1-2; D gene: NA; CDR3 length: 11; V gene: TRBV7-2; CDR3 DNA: TGTGCCAGCCGCGCAGGAAGAGGCTACACCTTC; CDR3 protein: CASRAGRGYTF
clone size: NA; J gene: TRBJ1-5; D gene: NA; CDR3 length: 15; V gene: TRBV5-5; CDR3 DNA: TGTGCCAGCAGCTTGGCTGGTGGCACTTCGGGGCCCCAGCATTTT; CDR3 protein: CASSLAGGTSGPQHF
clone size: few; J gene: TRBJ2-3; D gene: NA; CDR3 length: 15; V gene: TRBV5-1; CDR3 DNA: TGCGCCAGCAGCATGGGATTACTAGCTGCAGATACGCAGTATTTT; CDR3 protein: CASSMGLLAADTQYF
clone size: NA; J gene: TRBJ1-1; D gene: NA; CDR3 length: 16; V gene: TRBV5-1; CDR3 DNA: TGCGCCAGCAGCTTGGGGGAGAGGGCGATGAACACTGAAGCTTTCTTT; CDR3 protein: CASSLGERAMNTEAFF
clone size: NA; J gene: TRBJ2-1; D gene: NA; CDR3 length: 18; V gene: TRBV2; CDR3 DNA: TGTGCCAGCACCATAGGGATCAGAGGCCTAGCAGAGAGCGATGAGCAGTTCTTC; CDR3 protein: CASTIGIRGLAESDEQFF
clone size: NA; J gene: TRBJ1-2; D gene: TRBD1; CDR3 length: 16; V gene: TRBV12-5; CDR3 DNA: TGTGCTAGTGGTTTGCCATTTCCCGGGACAGGATATGGCTACACCTTC; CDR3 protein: CASGLPFPGTGYGYTF
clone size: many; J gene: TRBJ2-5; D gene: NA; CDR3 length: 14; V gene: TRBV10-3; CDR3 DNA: TGTGCCATCAGTGAAGGGGCAGATAAAGAGACCCAGTACTTC; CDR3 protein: CAISEGADKETQYF
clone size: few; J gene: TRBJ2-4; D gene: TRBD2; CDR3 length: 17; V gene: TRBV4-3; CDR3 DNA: TGCGCCAGCAGCCAAGCCGGCGGGGTAGCGGGAGGAAACATTCAGTACTTC; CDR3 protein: CASSQAGGVAGGNIQYF
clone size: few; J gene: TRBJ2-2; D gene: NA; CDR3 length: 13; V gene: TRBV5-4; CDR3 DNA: TGTGCCAGCAGCTTGGTCCCCTCCGGGGAGCTGTTTTTT; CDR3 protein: CASSLVPSGELFF
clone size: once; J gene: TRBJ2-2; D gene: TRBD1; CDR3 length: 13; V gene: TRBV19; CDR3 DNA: TGTGCCAGTAACAGGGGGCTCGCCGGGGAGCTGTTTTTT; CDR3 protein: CASNRGLAGELFF
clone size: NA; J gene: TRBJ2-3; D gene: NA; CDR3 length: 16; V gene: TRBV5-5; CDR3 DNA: TGTGCCAGCAGCTTATCAGCGCGGGGAAGCACAGATACGCAGTATTTT; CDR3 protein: CASSLSARGSTDTQYF
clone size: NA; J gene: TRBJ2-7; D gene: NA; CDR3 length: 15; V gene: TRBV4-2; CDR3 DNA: TGTGCCAGCAGCCAAGGTATCACTGAGAACTACGAGCAGTACTTC; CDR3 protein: CASSQGITENYEQYF
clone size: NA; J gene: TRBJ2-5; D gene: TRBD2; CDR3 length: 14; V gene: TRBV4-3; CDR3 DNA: TGCGCCAGCAGCCAAGGCGGGAGCATTGAGACCCAGTACTTC; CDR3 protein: CASSQGGSIETQYF
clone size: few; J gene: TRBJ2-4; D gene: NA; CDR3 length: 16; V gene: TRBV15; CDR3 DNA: TGTGCCACCAGCAGAGGGGATCGGGGAGGCACAAACATTCAGTACTTC; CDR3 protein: CATSRGDRGGTNIQYF
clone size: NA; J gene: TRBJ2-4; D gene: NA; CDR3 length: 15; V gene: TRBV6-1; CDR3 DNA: TGTGCCAGCAGCCCAGGGGTGATAGCCAAAAACATTCAGTACTTC; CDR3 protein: CASSPGVIAKNIQYF
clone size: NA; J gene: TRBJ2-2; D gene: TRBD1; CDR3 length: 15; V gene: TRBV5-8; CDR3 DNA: TGTGCCAGCAGCCCCGGGACAGGGACCACCGGGGAGCTGTTTTTT; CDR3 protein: CASSPGTGTTGELFF
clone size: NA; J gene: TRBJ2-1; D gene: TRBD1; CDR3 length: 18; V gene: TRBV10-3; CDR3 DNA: TGTGCCATCAGTGAGTCGTACAGGTCGGGACAGGGCCGCGGTGAGCAGTTCTTC; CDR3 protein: CAISESYRSGQGRGEQFF
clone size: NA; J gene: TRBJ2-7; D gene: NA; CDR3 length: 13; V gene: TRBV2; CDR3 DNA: TGTGCCAGCAGTGAATTAGGAGTGGACGAGCAGTACTTC; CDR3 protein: CASSELGVDEQYF
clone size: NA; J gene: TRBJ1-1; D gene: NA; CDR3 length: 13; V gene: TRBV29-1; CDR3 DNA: TGCAGCGTTGGTGGGAAACAGATCCCTCGGGCTTTCTTT; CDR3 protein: CSVGGKQIPRAFF
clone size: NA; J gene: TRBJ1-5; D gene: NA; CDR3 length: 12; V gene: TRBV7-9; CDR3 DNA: TGTGCCAGCAGCTTTATAGGTGGGCCCCAGCATTTT; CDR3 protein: CASSFIGGPQHF
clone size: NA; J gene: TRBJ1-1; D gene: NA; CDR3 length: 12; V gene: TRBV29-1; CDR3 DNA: TGCAGCGCCCTGGGCAGTCACTCTCAAGCTTTCTTT; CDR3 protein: CSALGSHSQAFF
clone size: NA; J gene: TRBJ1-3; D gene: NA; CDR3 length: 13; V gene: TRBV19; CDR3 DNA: TGTGCCAGTAGTATCACCTCTGGAAACACCATATATTTT; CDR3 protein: CASSITSGNTIYF
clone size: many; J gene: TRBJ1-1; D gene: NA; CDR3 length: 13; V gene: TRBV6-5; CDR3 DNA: TGTGCCAGCAGCCGTACGTTGGACACTGAAGCTTTCTTT; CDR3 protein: CASSRTLDTEAFF
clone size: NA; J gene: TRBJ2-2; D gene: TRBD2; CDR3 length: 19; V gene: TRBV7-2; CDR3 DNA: TGTGCCAGCAGCTTAGGAAGGGTTAGCGGGAGCTTTAAGCCCGGGGAGCTGTTTTTT; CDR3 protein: CASSLGRVSGSFKPGELFF
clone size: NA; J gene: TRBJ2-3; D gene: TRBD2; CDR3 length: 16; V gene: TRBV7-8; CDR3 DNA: TGTGCCAGCAGCTTCGGACTAGCGGGAGGGGCAGATACGCAGTATTTT; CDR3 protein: CASSFGLAGGADTQYF
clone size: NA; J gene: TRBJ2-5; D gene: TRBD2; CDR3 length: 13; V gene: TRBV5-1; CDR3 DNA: TGCGCCAGTGAAAGCGGGAGCGGTGAGACCCAGTACTTC; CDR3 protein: CASESGSGETQYF
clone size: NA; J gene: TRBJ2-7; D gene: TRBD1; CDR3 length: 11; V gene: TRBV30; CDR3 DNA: TGTGCCTGGAGTCATGGACAGGGAAAGTACTTC; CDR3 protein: CAWSHGQGKYF
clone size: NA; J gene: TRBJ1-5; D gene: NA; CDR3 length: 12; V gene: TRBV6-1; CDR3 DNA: TGTGCCACCACCCGGGCGTATCAGCCCCAGCATTTT; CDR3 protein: CATTRAYQPQHF
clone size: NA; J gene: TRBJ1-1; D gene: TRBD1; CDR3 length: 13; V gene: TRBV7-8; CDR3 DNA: TGTGCCAGCAGCTACACAGGGGGCACTGAAGCTTTCTTT; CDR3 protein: CASSYTGGTEAFF
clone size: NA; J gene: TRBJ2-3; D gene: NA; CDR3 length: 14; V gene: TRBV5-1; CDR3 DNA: TGCGCCAGCAGCTTCGGACAGATCACAGATACGCAGTATTTT; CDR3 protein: CASSFGQITDTQYF
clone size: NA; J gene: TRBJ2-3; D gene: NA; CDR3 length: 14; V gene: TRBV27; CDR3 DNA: TGTGCCAGCAGCCGCCAGGCCCCCACAGATACGCAGTATTTT; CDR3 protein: CASSRQAPTDTQYF
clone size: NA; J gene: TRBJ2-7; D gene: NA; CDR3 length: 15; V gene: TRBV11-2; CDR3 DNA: TGTGCCAGCAGCTTAGCCCCTGGGGGAGGCTACGAGCAGTACTTC; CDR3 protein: CASSLAPGGGYEQYF
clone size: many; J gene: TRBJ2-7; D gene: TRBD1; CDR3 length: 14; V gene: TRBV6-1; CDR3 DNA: TGTGCCAGCGGGGGACAGACGAGCTCCTACGAGCAGTACTTC; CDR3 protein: CASGGQTSSYEQYF
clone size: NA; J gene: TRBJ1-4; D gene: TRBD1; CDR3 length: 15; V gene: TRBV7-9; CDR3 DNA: TGTGCCAGCAGCGGCACAGGGGGCGCAGGGGAAAAACTGTTTTTT; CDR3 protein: CASSGTGGAGEKLFF
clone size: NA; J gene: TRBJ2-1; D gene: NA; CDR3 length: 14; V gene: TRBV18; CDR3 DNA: TGTGCCAGCTCACTCTATAAATCCTACAATGAGCAGTTCTTC; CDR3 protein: CASSLYKSYNEQFF
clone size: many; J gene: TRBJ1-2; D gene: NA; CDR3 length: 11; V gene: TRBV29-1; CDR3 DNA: TGCAGCGCCACGGGATCCTATGGCTACACCTTC; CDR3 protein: CSATGSYGYTF